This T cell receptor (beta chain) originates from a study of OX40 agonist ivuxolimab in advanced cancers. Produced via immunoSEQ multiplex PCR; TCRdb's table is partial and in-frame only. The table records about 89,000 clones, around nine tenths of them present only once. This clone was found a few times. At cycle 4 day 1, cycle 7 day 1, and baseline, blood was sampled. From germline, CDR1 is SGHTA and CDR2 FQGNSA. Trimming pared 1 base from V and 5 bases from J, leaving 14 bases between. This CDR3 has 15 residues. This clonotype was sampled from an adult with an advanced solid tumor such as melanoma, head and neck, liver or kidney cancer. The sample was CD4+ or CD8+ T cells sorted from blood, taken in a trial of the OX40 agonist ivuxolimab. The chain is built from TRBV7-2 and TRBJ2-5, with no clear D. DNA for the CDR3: TGTGCCAGCAGCTTAGACCGCCGAGCGCCGGAGACCCAGTACTTC. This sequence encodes CASSLDRRAPETQYF. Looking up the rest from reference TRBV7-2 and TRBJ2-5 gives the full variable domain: GAGVSQSPSNKVTEKGKDVELRCDPISGHTALYWYRQSLGQGLEFLIYFQGNSAPDKSGLPSDRFSAERTGGSVSTLTIQRTQQEDSAVYLCASSLDRRAPETQYFGPGTRLLVL.